A selection of T cell receptor beta chains follows, all from one sample in a study of T-cell memory formation after mild COVID-19. TCRdb fed the 5' RACE reads into MiXCR, producing one record per CDR3 protein. The sample contains 400,000 or so distinct CDR3 sequences, over 20% of which appear only once. The sequenced material came from PBMCs or a T cell subset sorted from them (not recorded which). These TCRs come from an adult woman who had mild COVID-19 (a few samples of this study predate the infection). Cell type and time point are not known. CDR3s include the opening cysteine and the closing phenylalanine or tryptophan. Fields, in order: clone size, D gene, J gene, V gene, CDR3 protein, CDR3 DNA. The D gene is left open where the match is weak. Clone size is stated in some rows and not others, as once, few, many or a class when expanded.

>few|.|TRBJ2-7|TRBV5-5
CASSFVQGWGEQYF
TGTGCCAGCAGCTTTGTACAGGGTTGGGGCGAGCAGTACTTC
>.|TRBD2|TRBJ2-1|TRBV10-3
CAISDPSGSINEQFF
TGTGCCATCAGTGATCCTAGCGGGAGCATAAATGAGCAGTTCTTC
>.|.|TRBJ2-7|TRBV12-3/TRBV12-4
CASSFRTGPYEQYF
TGTGCCAGCAGTTTTAGGACGGGGCCCTACGAGCAGTACTTC
>.|.|TRBJ2-7|TRBV7-2
CASSLGGQGEQYF
TGTGCCAGCAGCTTAGGTGGGCAGGGCGAGCAGTACTTC
>.|TRBD1|TRBJ2-2|TRBV14
CASSPFAGGGQNTGELFF
TGTGCCAGCAGCCCCTTCGCAGGGGGCGGTCAGAACACCGGGGAGCTGTTTTTT
>.|.|TRBJ2-7|TRBV20-1
CSARAPRKSSYEQYF
TGCAGTGCTAGAGCCCCCCGAAAGAGCTCCTACGAGCAGTACTTC
>many|.|TRBJ2-1|TRBV18
CASSPPGHNEQFF
TGTGCCAGCTCACCACCCGGTCACAATGAGCAGTTCTTC
>few|.|TRBJ2-3|TRBV30
CAWSLGSGDTQYF
TGTGCCTGGAGTCTGGGTTCAGGGGATACGCAGTATTTT
>few|TRBD1|TRBJ2-7|TRBV12-3/TRBV12-4
CASSPSTGPYEQYF
TGTGCCAGCAGTCCTTCGACAGGGCCCTACGAGCAGTACTTC
>.|.|TRBJ1-2|TRBV5-1
CASSLAGLATGYTF
TGCGCCAGCAGCTTGGCGGGGTTGGCGACTGGCTACACCTTC
>.|TRBD1|TRBJ2-7|TRBV11-2
CASSLDAWGQGASYEQYF
TGTGCCAGCAGCTTAGATGCCTGGGGACAGGGGGCTTCCTACGAGCAGTACTTC
>.|.|TRBJ1-4|TRBV12-3/TRBV12-4
CASTSNEKLFF
TGTGCCAGCACCAGTAATGAAAAACTGTTTTTT
>many|.|TRBJ1-2|TRBV20-1
CSARDKTGFTYGYTF
TGCAGTGCTAGAGACAAAACAGGGTTCACCTATGGCTACACCTTC
>.|.|TRBJ2-7|TRBV6-5
CASSYTGATYEQYF
TGTGCCAGCAGTTACACGGGAGCGACGTACGAGCAGTACTTC
>few|.|TRBJ1-3|TRBV25-1
CASILGGVIYF
TGTGCCAGCATCCTCGGGGGGGTCATATATTTT
>.|.|TRBJ1-1|TRBV9
CASSAIPGHEAFF
TGTGCCAGCAGCGCAATCCCGGGGCACGAAGCTTTCTTT
>once|TRBD1|TRBJ1-5|TRBV19
CASSMGQGYQPQHF
TGTGCCAGTAGTATGGGACAGGGCTATCAGCCCCAGCATTTT
>.|.|TRBJ2-1|TRBV24-1
CATSGSMKDNEQFF
TGTGCCACCAGTGGGAGTATGAAAGACAATGAGCAGTTCTTC
>few|TRBD2|TRBJ2-1|TRBV10-3
CAISAGTRGDEQFF
TGTGCCATCAGTGCCGGGACTAGGGGGGATGAGCAGTTCTTC
>few|.|TRBJ2-3|TRBV11-2
CASSLGQKDTQYF
TGTGCCAGCAGCTTAGGACAGAAAGATACGCAGTATTTT
>.|TRBD1|TRBJ1-4|TRBV6-5
CASPQGASEKLFF
TGTGCCAGCCCTCAGGGGGCAAGTGAAAAACTGTTTTTT
>.|.|TRBJ1-6|TRBV30
CAWGLRSPLHF
TGTGCCTGGGGCCTCCGATCACCCCTCCACTTT
>few|TRBD2|TRBJ2-2|TRBV20-1
CSAIRREGPGELFF
TGCAGTGCTATTAGGCGGGAGGGCCCCGGGGAGCTGTTTTTT
>.|.|TRBJ2-7|TRBV6-2/TRBV6-3
CASRQGVGFYEQYF
TGTGCCAGCAGACAGGGAGTTGGGTTCTACGAGCAGTACTTC
>.|.|TRBJ2-7|TRBV7-6
CASSSEARYEQYF
TGTGCCAGCAGCTCTGAGGCCCGCTACGAGCAGTACTTC
>.|.|TRBJ2-2|TRBV5-1
CASSLAPTGELFF
TGCGCCAGCAGCTTGGCCCCCACCGGGGAGCTGTTTTTT
>few|.|TRBJ2-7|TRBV30
CAWSVGVPYEQYF
TGTGCCTGGAGTGTGGGGGTCCCCTACGAGCAGTACTTC
>many|.|TRBJ2-5|TRBV12-3/TRBV12-4
CASSLGDRKETQYF
TGTGCCAGCAGTTTAGGAGACAGGAAAGAGACCCAGTACTTC
>many|.|TRBJ1-1|TRBV6-1
CASRANRDRAFF
TGTGCCAGCAGAGCAAACAGGGATCGAGCTTTCTTT
>.|.|TRBJ2-1|TRBV7-2
CASSLVYIPYNEQFF
TGTGCCAGCAGCTTAGTTTACATCCCGTACAATGAGCAGTTCTTC
>.|.|TRBJ1-2|TRBV12-3/TRBV12-4
CASSVDSGLTGYTF
TGTGCCAGCAGTGTTGACAGCGGCCTGACTGGCTACACCTTC
>few|TRBD2|TRBJ2-5|TRBV9
CASSVDGLAGSLETQYF
TGTGCCAGCAGCGTAGATGGACTAGCGGGAAGCTTGGAGACCCAGTACTTC
>few|.|TRBJ1-1|TRBV4-3
CASSQEVQGNTEAFF
TGCGCCAGCAGCCAAGAGGTACAGGGGAACACTGAAGCTTTCTTT